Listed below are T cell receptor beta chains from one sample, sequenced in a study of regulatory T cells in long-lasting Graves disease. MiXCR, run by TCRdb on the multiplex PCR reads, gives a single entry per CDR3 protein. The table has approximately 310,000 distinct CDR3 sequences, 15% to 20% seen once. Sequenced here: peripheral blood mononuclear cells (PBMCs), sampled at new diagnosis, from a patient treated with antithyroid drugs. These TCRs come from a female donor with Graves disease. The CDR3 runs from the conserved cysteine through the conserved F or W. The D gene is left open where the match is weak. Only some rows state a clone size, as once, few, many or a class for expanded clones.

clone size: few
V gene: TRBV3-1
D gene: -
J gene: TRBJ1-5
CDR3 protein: CASSQQPHSNQPQHF
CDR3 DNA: TGTGCCAGCAGCCAGCAGCCTCATAGCAATCAGCCCCAGCATTTT

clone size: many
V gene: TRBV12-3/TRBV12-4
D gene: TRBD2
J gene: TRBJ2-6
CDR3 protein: CASSLGVAGVGGANVLTF
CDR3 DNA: TGTGCCAGCAGTTTAGGAGTAGCGGGAGTGGGTGGGGCCAACGTCCTGACTTTC

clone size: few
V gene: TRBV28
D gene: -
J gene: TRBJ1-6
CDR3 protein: CASSLPGNNSPLRF
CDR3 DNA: TGTGCCAGCAGTTTACCCGGGAATAATTCACCCCTCCGCTTT

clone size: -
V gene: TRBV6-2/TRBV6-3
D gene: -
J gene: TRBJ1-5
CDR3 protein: CASIPVTSYSNQPQHF
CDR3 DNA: TGTGCCAGCATCCCTGTAACGTCCTATAGCAATCAGCCCCAGCATTTT

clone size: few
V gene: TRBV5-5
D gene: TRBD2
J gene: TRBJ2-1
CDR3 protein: CASSFGLAAENEQFF
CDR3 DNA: TGTGCCAGCAGCTTCGGGCTAGCGGCCGAAAATGAGCAGTTCTTC

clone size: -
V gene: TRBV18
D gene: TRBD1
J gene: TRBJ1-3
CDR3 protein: CASSPVPGQTGNTIYF
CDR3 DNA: TGTGCCAGCTCACCCGTCCCGGGACAGACTGGAAACACCATATATTTT

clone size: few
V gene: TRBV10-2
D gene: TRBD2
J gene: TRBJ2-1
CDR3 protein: CASSGTSGRTGLRDEQFF
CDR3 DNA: TGCGCCAGCAGTGGGACTAGCGGGAGGACGGGTTTAAGGGATGAGCAGTTCTTC

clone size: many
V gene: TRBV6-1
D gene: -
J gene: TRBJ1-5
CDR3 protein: CASSEEGGWRLAQHF
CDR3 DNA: TGTGCCAGCAGTGAAGAGGGTGGCTGGAGGTTGGCCCAGCATTTT

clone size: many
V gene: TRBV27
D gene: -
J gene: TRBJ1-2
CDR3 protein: CASSESWGRGWKNGYTF
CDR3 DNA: TGTGCCAGCAGCGAATCCTGGGGGCGGGGGTGGAAGAATGGCTACACCTTC

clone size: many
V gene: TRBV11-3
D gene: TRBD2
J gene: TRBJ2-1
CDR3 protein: CASSLPSSGRALNEQFF
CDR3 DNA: TGTGCCAGCAGCTTACCATCTAGCGGGAGGGCCCTCAATGAGCAGTTCTTC

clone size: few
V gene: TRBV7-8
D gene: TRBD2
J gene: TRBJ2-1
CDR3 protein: CASSPILAASYNEQFF
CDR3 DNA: TGTGCCAGCAGCCCCATACTAGCGGCTAGCTACAATGAGCAGTTCTTC

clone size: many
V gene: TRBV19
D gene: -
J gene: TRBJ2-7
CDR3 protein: CASKFSGDYEQYF
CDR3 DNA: TGTGCCAGTAAGTTTAGCGGCGACTACGAGCAGTACTTC

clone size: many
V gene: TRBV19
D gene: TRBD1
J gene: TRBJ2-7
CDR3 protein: CASSISGRDSTYEQYF
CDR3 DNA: TGTGCCAGTAGTATTTCGGGCCGGGACAGTACCTACGAGCAGTACTTC

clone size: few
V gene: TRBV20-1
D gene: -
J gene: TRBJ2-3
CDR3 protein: CSAIRQLTSTDTQYF
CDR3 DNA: TGCAGTGCTATCAGACAGCTTACTAGCACAGATACGCAGTATTTT

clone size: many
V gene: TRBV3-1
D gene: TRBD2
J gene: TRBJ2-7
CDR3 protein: CASSQGLAGGRYEQYF
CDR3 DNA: TGTGCCAGCAGCCAGGGACTAGCGGGAGGTCGGTACGAGCAGTACTTC

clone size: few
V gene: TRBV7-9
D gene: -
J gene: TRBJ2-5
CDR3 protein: CASLGNQETQYF
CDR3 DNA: TGTGCCAGCTTGGGAAACCAAGAGACCCAGTACTTC

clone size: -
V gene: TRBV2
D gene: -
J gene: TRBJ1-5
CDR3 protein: CASSESGDFNQPQHF
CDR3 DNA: TGTGCCAGCAGTGAATCCGGGGACTTCAATCAGCCCCAGCATTTT

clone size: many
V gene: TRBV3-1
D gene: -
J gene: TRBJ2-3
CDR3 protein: CASSQDPYTDTQYF
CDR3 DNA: TGTGCCAGCAGCCAAGATCCCTACACAGATACGCAGTATTTT

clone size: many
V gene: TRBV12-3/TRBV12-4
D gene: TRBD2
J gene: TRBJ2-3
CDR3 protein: CASTLGLAGFTDTQYF
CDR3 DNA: TGTGCCAGCACCCTCGGACTAGCGGGCTTCACAGATACGCAGTATTTT

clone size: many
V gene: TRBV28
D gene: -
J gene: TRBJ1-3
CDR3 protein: CASSTGASSGNTIYF
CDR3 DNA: TGTGCCAGCAGTACGGGGGCTTCCTCTGGAAACACCATATATTTT

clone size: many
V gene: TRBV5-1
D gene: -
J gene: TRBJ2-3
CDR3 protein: CASSLAASTDTQYF
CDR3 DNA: TGCGCCAGCAGCTTGGCGGCAAGCACAGATACGCAGTATTTT

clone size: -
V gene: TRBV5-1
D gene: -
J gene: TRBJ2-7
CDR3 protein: CASSPQGGYEQYF
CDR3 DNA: TGTGCCAGCAGCCCACAGGGTGGCTACGAGCAGTACTTC

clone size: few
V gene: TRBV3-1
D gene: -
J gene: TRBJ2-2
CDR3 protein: CASSRGQSTGELFF
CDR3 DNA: TGTGCCAGCAGCCGCGGACAGAGCACCGGGGAGCTGTTTTTT

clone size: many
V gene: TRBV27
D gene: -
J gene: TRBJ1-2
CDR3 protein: CASSPGGKPPRDYGYTF
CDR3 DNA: TGTGCCAGCAGTCCAGGCGGGAAACCGCCCCGTGACTATGGCTACACCTTC

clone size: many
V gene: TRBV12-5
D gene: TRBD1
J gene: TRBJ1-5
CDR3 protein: CASVSQGQGSNQPQHF
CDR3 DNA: TGTGCTAGTGTTTCCCAAGGACAGGGGAGCAATCAGCCCCAGCATTTT

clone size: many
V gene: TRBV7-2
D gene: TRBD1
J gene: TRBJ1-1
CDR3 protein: CASQLQGGTEAFF
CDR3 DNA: TGTGCCAGCCAACTACAGGGGGGCACTGAAGCTTTCTTT

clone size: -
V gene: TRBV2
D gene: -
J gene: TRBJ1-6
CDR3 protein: CASSPGAGDNSPLHF
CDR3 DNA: TGTGCCAGCAGCCCCGGGGCAGGAGATAATTCACCCCTCCACTTT

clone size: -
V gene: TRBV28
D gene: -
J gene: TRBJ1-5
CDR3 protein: CASSFVGRGNQPQHF
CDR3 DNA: TGTGCCAGCAGTTTCGTCGGCAGGGGCAATCAGCCCCAGCATTTT

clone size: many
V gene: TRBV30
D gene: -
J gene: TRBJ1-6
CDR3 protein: CAWSDDNDSPLHF
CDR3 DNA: TGTGCCTGGAGTGATGACAACGATTCACCCCTCCACTTT

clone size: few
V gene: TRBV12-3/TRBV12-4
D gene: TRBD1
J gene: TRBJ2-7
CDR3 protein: CASRTTGGAGEQYF
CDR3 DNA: TGTGCCAGCAGGACGACAGGGGGCGCGGGGGAGCAGTACTTC

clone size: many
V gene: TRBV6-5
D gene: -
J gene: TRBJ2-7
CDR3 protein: CASSSGVGYEQYF
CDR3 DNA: TGTGCCAGCAGTTCGGGAGTAGGGTACGAGCAGTACTTC

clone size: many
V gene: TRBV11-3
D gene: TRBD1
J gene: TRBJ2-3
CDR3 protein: CASSPGTGAPDTQYF
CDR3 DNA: TGTGCCAGCAGCCCCGGGACAGGGGCCCCTGATACGCAGTATTTT

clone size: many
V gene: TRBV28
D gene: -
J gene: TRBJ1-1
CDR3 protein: CASSTGPNTEAFF
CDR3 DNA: TGTGCCAGCAGTACAGGGCCCAACACTGAAGCTTTCTTT

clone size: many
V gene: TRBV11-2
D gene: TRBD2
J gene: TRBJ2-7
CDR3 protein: CASSLVLAGAYEQYF
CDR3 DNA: TGTGCCAGCAGCTTAGTGCTAGCGGGGGCTTACGAGCAGTACTTC

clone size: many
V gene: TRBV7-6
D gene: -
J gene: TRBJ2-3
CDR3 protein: CASSLDTQPRDTQYF
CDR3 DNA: TGTGCCAGCAGCTTAGATACACAGCCCCGAGATACGCAGTATTTT

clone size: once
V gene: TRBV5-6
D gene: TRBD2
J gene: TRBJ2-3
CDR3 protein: CASSLVSGLAGGGTDTQYF
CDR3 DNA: TGTGCCAGCAGCTTGGTATCGGGACTAGCGGGAGGGGGCACAGATACGCAGTATTTT

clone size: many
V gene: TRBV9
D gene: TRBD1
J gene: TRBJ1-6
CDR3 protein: CASSVGGQSPLHF
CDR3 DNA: TGTGCCAGCAGCGTAGGGGGACAGTCACCCCTCCACTTT

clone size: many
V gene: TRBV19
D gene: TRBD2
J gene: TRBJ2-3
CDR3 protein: CASSIAVAGVEDTQYF
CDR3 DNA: TGTGCCAGTAGTATAGCCGTAGCGGGAGTGGAAGATACGCAGTATTTT

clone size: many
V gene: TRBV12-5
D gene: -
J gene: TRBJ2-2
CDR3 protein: CASGLVIYRINTGELFF
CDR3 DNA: TGTGCTAGTGGTTTGGTCATTTACCGGATTAACACCGGGGAGCTGTTTTTT

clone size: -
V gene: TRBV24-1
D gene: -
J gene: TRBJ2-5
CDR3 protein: CATSDRQETQYF
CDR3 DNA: TGTGCCACCAGTGATCGCCAAGAGACCCAGTACTTC

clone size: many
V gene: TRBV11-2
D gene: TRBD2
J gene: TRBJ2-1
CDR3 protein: CASSLGTAGGGNNEQFF
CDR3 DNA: TGTGCCAGCAGCTTAGGGACAGCGGGAGGGGGGAACAATGAGCAGTTCTTC

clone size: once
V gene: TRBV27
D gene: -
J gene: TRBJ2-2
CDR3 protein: CASSSIGGMDTGELFF
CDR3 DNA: TGTGCCAGCAGTTCCATCGGGGGCATGGACACCGGGGAGCTGTTTTTT

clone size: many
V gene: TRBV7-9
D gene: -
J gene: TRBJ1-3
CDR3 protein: CASSPDGNTIYF
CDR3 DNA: TGTGCCAGCAGCCCAGACGGAAACACCATATATTTT

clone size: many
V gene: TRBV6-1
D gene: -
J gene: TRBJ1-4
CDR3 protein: CASSEARRGIYEKLFF
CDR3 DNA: TGTGCCAGCAGTGAAGCGCGTCGGGGGATTTATGAAAAACTGTTTTTT